The TCR beta chain described here comes from a study of cytomegalovirus exposure and HLA in healthy donors. The wider study: Earlier, fewer than 140 million unique TCR beta sequences were recovered from around 180 million T cells by an analysis.

With V trimmed by 4 bases and J by 4 bases, 12 bases remained unmatched. Germline lookup yields CDR1 LGHNA and CDR2 YNFKEQ. The CDR3 is 17 residues long. In regard to this clone: The antigen is undetermined.

The study ran its PCR with 60 Vbeta and 13 Jbeta primers. Profiling relied on immunoSEQ multiplex PCR, and the TCRdb table lists in-frame clones only, not all of them. The table has some 210,000 clones, about 78% seen once. The study's findings and limits: Reports credit the classifier with highly specific, highly sensitive diagnosis of cytomegalovirus status. In vitro assays verified that three CMV-associated chains recognized CMV antigens specifically. For most TCR sequences rarity was the rule, although some public TCRs occurred in many donors.

The clonotype comes from a male donor in good health and CMV-seronegative. The sample was PBMCs. The rearrangement joins TRBV4-2 to TRBJ2-1; 8 bases line up with TRBD2. DNA of the CDR3: TGTGCCAGCAGCCTGACTTGGGAGAGACTAGCGTACAATGAGCAGTTCTTC. Protein sequence: CASSLTWERLAYNEQFF.